These 29 T cell receptor beta chains originate from one sample sequenced in a study of technical replicates of blood from a handful of donors. Libraries were prepared by immunoSEQ multiplex PCR; TCRdb keeps only in-frame clonotypes and omits some of them. Altogether some 13,000 clones are present, 85% to 95% being singletons, with the ten largest covering 7% to 9%. Sequenced sample: PBMCs. The receptors stem from a human donor in good health.

The genes are TRBV29-1 and TRBJ2-7, with 10 bases that match TRBD1. The germline V gene encodes CDR1 SQVTM and CDR2 ANQGSEA. J gave up 4 bases and V 6 bases, and 9 bases lay outside the gene matches. This CDR3 spans 14 amino acids. The chain's CDR3 is CSVSPGTGEYEQYF. The CDR3 DNA reads as TGCAGCGTGAGTCCCGGGACAGGGGAATACGAGCAGTACTTC.

The chain links TRBV19 to TRBJ2-7; TRBD2 is a possible D gene (6 bases). Trimming cost V 5 bases and J 4 bases, with 18 bases left between them. The CDR3 has 15 amino acids. The V gene's germline CDR1 is LNHDA and CDR2 SQIVND (reference sequence). CDR3 amino acids: CASSFSLGGLYEQYF. CDR3 coding DNA: TGTGCCAGTAGTTTTTCACTCGGGGGTCTATACGAGCAGTACTTC.

The rearrangement uses TRBV5-4 and TRBJ2-7; 7 bases are a match to TRBD2. The CDR3 spans 14 residues. V trimming: 3 bases; J trimming: 5 bases; junction bases outside the gene matches: 8. Germline lookup yields CDR1 SGHNT and CDR2 YYREEE (reference sequence). Written as DNA, the CDR3 is TGTGCCAGCAGCTCTTGGCGGGAGACCGACGAGCAGTACTTC. Its protein is CASSSWRETDEQYF. The variable domain in full, with the rest retrieved from reference TRBV5-4 and TRBJ2-7, is ETGVTQSPTHLIKTRGQQVTLRCSSQSGHNTVSWYQQALGQGPQFIFQYYREEENGRGNFPPRFSGLQFPNYSSELNVNALELDDSALYLCASSSWRETDEQYFGPGTRLTVT.

The genes are TRBV6-5 and TRBJ1-1, with a possible D match to TRBD1 (5 bases). The CDR3 runs to 13 residues. V lost 6 bases and J 7 bases, leaving 15 bases between the germline ends. Per the germline V gene, CDR1 is MNHEY and CDR2 is SVGAGI. The CDR3 protein is CASRLRGGLEAFF. DNA for the CDR3: TGTGCCAGCAGATTAAGGGGTGGGCTTGAAGCTTTCTTT.

This chain uses TRBV27 with TRBJ1-2; D not resolved. The CDR3 sequence is 13 residues long. Germline CDR1 reads MNHEY; CDR2 reads SMNVEV (reference sequence). V shed 6 bases and J shed 8 bases, with 16 bases lying between them. In nucleotides, the CDR3 is TGTGCCAGCAGGCCGGGAGGGTTGGAGGGCTACACCTTC. It is translated as CASRPGGLEGYTF.

This chain joins TRBV5-1 and TRBJ2-7; D gene uncertain. The CDR3 loop spans 12 amino acids. The V end was cut by 0 bases, the J end by 3 bases, with 4 bases between. CDR1 and CDR2 (germline): SGHRS, YFSETQ. The CDR3 nucleotides are TGCGCCAGCAGCTTGGTTAACTACGAGCAGTACTTC. It specifies CASSLVNYEQYF.

This clone has a single count. This rearrangement joins TRBV6-1 to TRBJ2-3, with D possibly being TRBD1 (6 bases). Germline V gives CDR1 MNHNS, CDR2 SASEGT. The CDR3 spans 15 residues. V was cut by 6 bases and J by 2 bases, with 15 bases left in between. CDR3 sequence (DNA): TGTGCCAGCAGCCCATGGACAGCTAACACAGATACGCAGTATTTT. Translation: CASSPWTANTDTQYF.

The chain is built from TRBV28 and TRBJ2-3; D possibly corresponds to TRBD1 (5 bases). V lost 9 bases, J lost 5 bases, and 21 bases lay in between. The CDR3 runs to 15 residues. Germline lookup yields CDR1 MDHEN and CDR2 SYDVKM. The DNA of the CDR3 is TGTGCCAGTCCCTCAGGGCCAGGGCGCGGAGATACGCAGTATTTT. This translates into CASPSGPGRGDTQYF.

The chain links TRBV21-1 to TRBJ2-7; the tabulated D call, TRBD2, remains unverified against the DNA. TRBV21-1 corresponds to a pseudogene. This CDR3 contains 17 residues. Here the CDR3 DNA reads TGTGCCAGCAGCACCGGGACTAGCGGTTTAGTCACCTACGAGCAGTACTTC. Encoded protein: CASSTGTSGLVTYEQYF.

The genes are TRBV29-1 and TRBJ2-7; D is perhaps TRBD1 (6 bases). V dropped 6 bases and J dropped 6 bases, with 12 bases sitting between them. Per germline, CDR1 SQVTM and CDR2 ANQGSEA. The CDR3 spans 11 residues. CDR3 sequence (DNA): TGCAGCGTATTACAGGGCTCCGAGCAGTACTTC. The encoded protein is CSVLQGSEQYF.

The rearrangement uses TRBV7-9 and TRBJ2-7; 8 nucleotides match TRBD1. The CDR3 consists of 16 residues. Looked up from germline, CDR1 is SEHNR and CDR2 is FQNEAQ (reference sequence). V shed 6 bases, J shed 10 bases, and the junction held 20 bases outside the gene matches. CDR3 in amino acids: CASRGMDREQRAVQYF. In DNA form, the CDR3 reads TGTGCCAGCAGAGGGATGGACAGGGAACAGAGGGCGGTACAGTACTTC.

The count of this clone is one. The chain recombines TRBV6-6 with TRBJ1-1, with 11 bases aligning to TRBD1. Germline V CDR1 and CDR2: MNHNY, SVGAGI (reference sequence). V dropped 2 bases and J dropped 6; count of bases not matched to a gene: 2. The CDR3 length is 14 residues. The CDR3 loop is CASSYRGQGAEAFF. The CDR3 nucleotides read TGTGCCAGCAGTTACAGGGGACAGGGGGCTGAAGCTTTCTTT.

This chain joins TRBV18 and TRBJ2-3; D is unclear. The CDR3 runs 13 residues. V was pared by 2 bases and J by 0 bases, with 3 bases between. The germline V gene has CDR1 KGHSH and CDR2 LQKENI. CDR3 DNA sequence: TGTGCCAGCTCACCATCTAGCACAGATACGCAGTATTTT. It encodes CASSPSSTDTQYF.

V usage is TRBV6-6 and J usage is TRBJ1-4; 8 bases fit TRBD1. Germline CDR1 reads MNHNY; CDR2 reads SVGAGI (reference sequence). The V and J ends lost 5 bases and 8 bases, in that order; junction bases with no gene match: 10. There are 15 residues in the CDR3. The CDR3 loop is CASSQVDRVGEKLFF. CDR3 in DNA: TGTGCCAGCAGTCAAGTGGACAGGGTTGGCGAAAAACTGTTTTTT.

V and J are TRBV5-5 and TRBJ2-2; 11 nucleotides align to TRBD2. The germline CDR1 and CDR2 sequences are SGHKS and YYEKEE (reference sequence). The CDR3 has 18 amino acids. The V gene end was trimmed by 0 bases and the J gene end by 2 bases; junction bases not matched to a gene: 6. Here the CDR3 reads CASSLEIAGGINTGELFF. CDR3 DNA sequence: TGTGCCAGCAGCTTGGAAATAGCGGGAGGGATTAACACCGGGGAGCTGTTTTTT.

In its sample, this clone was seen once. J is TRBJ2-7 and V is TRBV11-2; D possibly corresponds to TRBD1 (6 bases). CDR1 is SGHAT and CDR2 is FQNNGV in the germline V gene. The V gene lost 3 bases and the J gene lost 4 bases, with 16 bases spanning the gap. This CDR3 has 15 residues. The CDR3 nucleotides read TGTGCCAGCAGCTTTGCGCCAGGGGTGAATTACGAGCAGTACTTC. As protein: CASSFAPGVNYEQYF.

V and J are TRBV9 and TRBJ2-5; D might be TRBD2 (6 bases). The CDR3 has 15 residues. Germline loops: CDR1 SGDLS, CDR2 YYNGEE. Trimming removed 4 bases at V and 1 base at J, with 14 bases between. CDR3 DNA sequence: TGTGCCAGCAGCTCACTTGGGGGAGGCCAAGAGACCCAGTACTTC. Its protein is CASSSLGGGQETQYF.

The chain is built from TRBV6-4 and TRBJ1-1; 9 bases line up with TRBD1. V trimming: 0 bases; J trimming: 6 bases; junction bases outside the gene matches: 8. The CDR3 totals 16 residues. Germline-derived CDR1 and CDR2 are MRHNA and SNTAGT. CDR3 sequence reads: CASSDSTQGALAEAFF. As DNA, the CDR3 is TGTGCCAGCAGTGACTCCACACAGGGGGCTCTGGCTGAAGCTTTCTTT.

The J gene is TRBJ2-7, the V gene TRBV30, with D possibly matching TRBD1 (6 bases). V lost 0 bases to trimming and J lost 5 bases, with 17 bases between them. Germline CDR1 reads GTSNPN; CDR2 reads SVGIG (reference sequence). This CDR3 has 15 residues. CDR3 protein: CAWSVLRTDLDEQYF. Here the CDR3 DNA reads TGTGCCTGGAGTGTACTAAGGACAGATCTCGACGAGCAGTACTTC.

The chain recombines TRBV19 with TRBJ1-1, with TRBD1 matching 7 bases. The V gene end was trimmed by 5 bases and the J gene end by 7 bases; junction bases not matched to a gene: 13. CDR1 is LNHDA, CDR2 SQIVND, per germline (reference sequence). CDR3 size: 15 residues. This CDR3 is CASSSPSVSGGEAFF. CDR3 in DNA: TGTGCCAGTAGTTCCCCGTCAGTTTCAGGGGGTGAAGCTTTCTTT.

The V gene is TRBV5-6, the J gene TRBJ2-7, with D possibly matching TRBD1 (5 bases). The V end was cut by 2 bases, the J end by 5 bases, with 20 bases between. Looked up from germline, CDR1 is SGHDT and CDR2 is YYEEEE. The CDR3 has 16 amino acids. The CDR3 is CASSFSFVGRVDEQYF. In DNA, the CDR3 is TGTGCCAGCAGCTTTTCATTCGTCGGCAGGGTGGACGAGCAGTACTTC. The whole variable domain, remainder taken from reference TRBV5-6 and TRBJ2-7, is DAGVTQSPTHLIKTRGQQVTLRCSPKSGHDTVSWYQQALGQGPQFIFQYYEEEERQRGNFPDRFSGHQFPNYSSELNVNALLLGDSALYLCASSFSFVGRVDEQYFGPGTRLTVT.

This clone was detected only once. This chain uses TRBV5-1 with TRBJ2-3, with 9 bases lining up with TRBD1. This CDR3 has 16 amino acids. Germline V gene lookup returns CDR1 SGHRS and CDR2 YFSETQ. V shed 4 bases and J 0 bases; nucleotides not matched to a gene: 6. CDR3 amino acids: CASSQGTGPSTDTQYF. The CDR3, as DNA: TGCGCCAGCAGCCAAGGGACAGGGCCTAGCACAGATACGCAGTATTTT.

The CDR3 DNA reads as TGCGCCAGCAGCTTTAAACCGGGACTAGAGGAGCAGTACTTC. Translation gives CASSFKPGLEEQYF. The chain links TRBV5-1 to TRBJ2-7; the match to TRBD2 covers 8 bases. CDR1 is SGHRS, CDR2 YFSETQ, per germline. V shed 2 bases and J 7 bases; nucleotides not matched to a gene: 8. The CDR3 consists of 14 residues.

The chain recombines TRBV28 with TRBJ1-2, with 9 bases aligning to TRBD1. Germline trimming cut 5 bases from V and 4 bases from J; bases unmatched to any gene: 5. Looked up from germline, CDR1 is MDHEN and CDR2 is SYDVKM. The CDR3 is made up of 14 amino acids. CDR3 nucleotide sequence: TGTGCCAGCAGTCCGACAGGGGGAACCTATGGCTACACCTTC. It translates to CASSPTGGTYGYTF.

The chain joins TRBV5-6 to TRBJ2-5, with 7 bases that match TRBD2. Germline V lookup: CDR1 SGHDT, CDR2 YYEEEE. J gave up 2 bases and V 1 base, and 11 bases lay outside the gene matches. CDR3 size: 17 residues. CDR3 protein: CASSLKRERTLQETQYF. DNA for the CDR3: TGTGCCAGCAGCTTGAAGCGGGAAAGGACCTTACAAGAGACCCAGTACTTC.

The V gene is TRBV7-2, the J gene TRBJ2-3; possible D gene TRBD2, 6 bases. The CDR3 loop spans 14 amino acids. Trimming removed 5 bases from V and 0 bases from J, with 9 bases in between. Germline V gives CDR1 SGHTA, CDR2 FQGNSA. The CDR3 sequence is CASSTGTSTDTQYF. As DNA, the CDR3 is TGTGCCAGCAGCACCGGGACTAGCACAGATACGCAGTATTTT. The full variable domain, with the rest looked up from reference TRBV7-2 and TRBJ2-3, is GAGVSQSPSNKVTEKGKDVELRCDPISGHTALYWYRQSLGQGLEFLIYFQGNSAPDKSGLPSDRFSAERTGGSVSTLTIQRTQQEDSAVYLCASSTGTSTDTQYFGPGTRLTVL.

This clone was recorded only once. The chain joins TRBV6-5 to TRBJ2-2; D is unresolved. Per the germline V gene, CDR1 is MNHEY and CDR2 is SVGAGI. CDR3 length: 13 residues. The V end lost 0 bases, the J end lost 5 bases, and 4 bases lay between the germline ends. CDR3 nucleotides: TGTGCCAGCAGTTACTCTCGGACCGGGGAGCTGTTTTTT. It codes for CASSYSRTGELFF.

The chain is built from TRBV19 and TRBJ1-2, with TRBD1 matching 8 bases. The V gene end was trimmed by 3 bases and the J gene end by 8 bases; junction bases not matched to a gene: 5. Germline loops: CDR1 LNHDA, CDR2 SQIVND (reference sequence). This CDR3 comprises 13 residues. The CDR3 protein is CASSMDRVGGYTF. CDR3 in DNA: TGTGCCAGTAGTATGGACAGGGTTGGAGGCTACACCTTC.

The gene calls are TRBV30 and TRBJ2-5; 9 bases are shared with TRBD2. The length of the CDR3 is 12 residues. V was clipped by 1 base and J by 14 bases; unmatched bases: 8. The V gene's germline CDR1 is GTSNPN and CDR2 SVGIG (reference sequence). The CDR3 DNA sequence: TGTGCCTGGAGTGAACAAGGACTAGCGAGTTACTTC. Translation: CAWSEQGLASYF.